These T cell receptor beta chains were read from a single sample in a study of cytomegalovirus exposure and HLA in healthy donors. Using immunoSEQ multiplex PCR, the repertoire was profiled, and TCRdb retains in-frame clones only, with some absent. The table records approximately 200,000 clones, 60% to 85% of them present only once. Sequenced: PBMCs. Receptor source: a man aged 40-50 years in good health and CMV-seronegative. The CDR3 runs from the conserved cysteine through the conserved F or W. The D gene is left open where the match is weak. Size tells how often a clone was seen (once, few, many) or the class of an expanded clone, and some rows leave it out.

V	D	J	size	CDR3	DNA
TRBV19	TRBD2	TRBJ2-6	.	CASSGLAGVVSGANVLTF	TGTGCCAGTTCGGGACTAGCGGGAGTAGTCTCTGGGGCCAACGTCCTGACTTTC
TRBV27	.	TRBJ2-5	.	CASGLSAWETQYF	TGTGCCAGCGGACTCTCTGCTTGGGAGACCCAGTACTTC
TRBV4-1	TRBD2	TRBJ2-7	.	CASSQDGGVPYEQYF	TGCGCCAGCAGCCAAGATGGGGGGGTACCCTACGAGCAGTACTTC
TRBV6-1	.	TRBJ2-5	.	CASNRRSTEKETQYF	TGTGCCAGCAACCGAAGGTCGACAGAAAAAGAGACCCAGTACTTC
TRBV19	TRBD1	TRBJ1-1	.	CASFPTGDTNTEAFF	TGTGCCAGTTTTCCGACAGGGGATACGAACACTGAAGCTTTCTTT
TRBV5-1	.	TRBJ2-3	.	CASSPLYRTDTQYF	TGCGCCAGCAGCCCCCTATATCGCACAGATACGCAGTATTTT
TRBV4-3	TRBD1	TRBJ1-1	.	CASSQDSGTGGLYAFF	TGCGCCAGCAGCCAAGATTCAGGAACAGGGGGCTTGTATGCTTTCTTT
TRBV28	.	TRBJ2-5	.	CASSPRDTETQYF	TGTGCCAGCAGTCCCAGGGATACGGAGACCCAGTACTTC
TRBV28	.	TRBJ1-2	.	CASSLGQNLYGYTF	TGTGCCAGCAGTTTAGGACAGAACCTTTATGGCTACACCTTC
TRBV4-1	.	TRBJ2-3	.	CASSQDNPRWSTDTQYF	TGCGCCAGCAGCCAAGATAATCCTAGGTGGAGCACAGATACGCAGTATTTT
TRBV27	.	TRBJ1-5	once	CASSSTGLNQPQHF	TGTGCCAGCAGTTCTACAGGCCTCAATCAGCCCCAGCATTTT
TRBV7-2	.	TRBJ2-1	.	CASSLALGSNEQFF	TGTGCCAGCAGCTTAGCGCTAGGTAGCAATGAGCAGTTCTTC
TRBV2	.	TRBJ1-2	.	CASSGLTNYGYTF	TGTGCCAGCAGTGGACTGACTAACTATGGCTACACCTTC
TRBV7-3	.	TRBJ1-1	few	CASSPFPMATEAFF	TGTGCCAGCAGCCCTTTTCCAATGGCCACTGAAGCTTTCTTT
TRBV15	TRBD2	TRBJ2-5	.	CATSRDRGGLAGGFQETQYF	TGTGCCACCAGCAGAGATAGGGGGGGGCTAGCGGGAGGGTTCCAAGAGACCCAGTACTTC
TRBV29-1	.	TRBJ2-4	.	CSVATGLAKNIQYF	TGCAGCGTCGCTACAGGCCTAGCCAAAAACATTCAGTACTTC
TRBV10-3	TRBD1	TRBJ1-2	.	CAITPANRGNNGYTF	TGTGCCATCACTCCCGCAAACAGGGGAAATAATGGCTACACCTTC
TRBV28	TRBD1	TRBJ1-2	.	CASSSRGQNGYTF	TGTGCCAGCAGTTCCAGGGGGCAGAATGGCTACACCTTC
TRBV6-1	.	TRBJ2-7	.	CASSDQGGYEQYF	TGTGCCAGCAGTGACCAGGGAGGATACGAGCAGTACTTC
TRBV4-3	.	TRBJ2-2	.	CASSQVAGQGVGELFF	TGCGCCAGCAGCCAAGTAGCGGGACAGGGTGTCGGGGAGCTGTTTTTT
TRBV7-2	TRBD1	TRBJ1-5	.	CASSLGDRVSQPQHF	TGTGCCAGCAGCTTAGGGGACAGGGTGTCTCAGCCCCAGCATTTT
TRBV9	.	TRBJ2-3	.	CASSVEGLSTDTQYF	TGTGCCAGCAGCGTAGAGGGACTCAGCACAGATACGCAGTATTTT
TRBV9	TRBD1	TRBJ1-2	.	CASSGVDRVHYGYTF	TGTGCCAGCAGCGGGGTGGACAGGGTGCACTATGGCTACACCTTC
TRBV5-8	.	TRBJ1-4	.	CASSLAGLDNEKLFF	TGTGCCAGCAGCTTGGCCGGACTCGACAATGAAAAACTGTTTTTT
TRBV4-3	TRBD1	TRBJ2-1	few	CASSQDSGQGHNEQFF	TGCGCCAGCAGCCAAGATTCGGGACAGGGCCACAATGAGCAGTTCTTC
TRBV19	.	TRBJ2-2	.	CASIASRDTGELFF	TGTGCCAGTATCGCATCGAGGGACACCGGGGAGCTGTTTTTT
TRBV4-2	.	TRBJ2-7	.	CASSQEVSYEQYF	TGTGCCAGCAGCCAAGAGGTCAGCTACGAGCAGTACTTC
TRBV4-3	.	TRBJ1-1	.	CASSRRQNTEAFF	TGCGCCAGCAGCCGACGACAGAACACTGAAGCTTTCTTT
TRBV2	.	TRBJ1-1	.	CASIDGGGTRGAFF	TGTGCCAGCATCGATGGCGGGGGGACGCGTGGAGCTTTCTTT
TRBV4-3	TRBD1	TRBJ1-3	.	CASSHNRGSGNTIYF	TGCGCCAGCAGCCACAACAGGGGCTCCGGAAACACCATATATTTT
TRBV14	TRBD1	TRBJ2-5	.	CASSHLDRVSYQETQYF	TGTGCCAGCAGCCACCTAGACAGGGTTTCGTACCAAGAGACCCAGTACTTC
TRBV28	.	TRBJ2-7	few	CASYSSDYEQYF	TGTGCCAGCTACAGTTCTGATTACGAGCAGTACTTC
TRBV4-2	TRBD2	TRBJ2-2	.	CASSQEITSGSGELFF	TGTGCCAGCAGCCAAGAAATTACTAGCGGGAGTGGGGAGCTGTTTTTT
TRBV5-1	TRBD2	TRBJ2-7	once	CASSSLAGVPAYEQYF	TGCGCCAGCAGCTCCCTAGCGGGAGTTCCGGCCTACGAGCAGTACTTC
TRBV4-1	.	TRBJ2-1	.	CASSQLRVLDEQFF	TGCGCCAGCAGCCAACTCAGGGTGCTCGATGAGCAGTTCTTC
TRBV5-8	.	TRBJ1-2	few	CASNARAGDGYTF	TGTGCCAGCAACGCAAGGGCGGGGGATGGCTACACCTTC
TRBV30	.	TRBJ2-7	.	CAWSYWVQRAGGVNEQYF	TGTGCCTGGAGTTATTGGGTTCAGCGGGCCGGCGGGGTAAACGAGCAGTACTTC
TRBV11-2	.	TRBJ2-3	.	CASSLGPGTFTDTQYF	TGTGCCAGCAGCTTAGGGCCCGGGACTTTCACAGATACGCAGTATTTT